Each of the 29 T cell receptor beta chains below was sequenced from the same sample in a study of cytomegalovirus exposure and HLA in healthy donors. Both 60 Vbeta primers and 13 Jbeta primers went into the PCR. Assay: immunoSEQ multiplex PCR; the TCRdb copy retains only in-frame clones and omits some. The sample has 170,000 or so clones; 84% are singletons. Sequencing input: PBMCs. Receptors originate from a man aged 18 to 30 in good health and CMV-seronegative.

The chain recombines TRBV7-9 with TRBJ2-7; D ambiguous. CDR3 size: 11 residues. Germline loops: CDR1 SEHNR, CDR2 FQNEAQ (reference sequence). V lost 3 bases and J 4 bases, leaving 4 bases between the germline ends. CDR3 DNA sequence: TGTGCCAGCAGCTTGAGTTACGAGCAGTACTTC. Its protein is CASSLSYEQYF.

The chain has TRBV5-1 and TRBJ1-5; D not certain. Germline V gene sequence: CDR1 SGHRS, CDR2 YFSETQ. V was pared by 4 bases and J by 4 bases, with 9 bases between. The length of the CDR3 is 13 residues. The CDR3 loop reads CASSLTVNQPQHF. CDR3 in DNA: TGCGCCAGCAGCCTTACAGTGAATCAGCCCCAGCATTTT.

About this clone itself: One end of the junction varies from germline; a read error may be responsible. V usage is TRBV6-1 and J usage is TRBJ1-3; tentatively, D is TRBD1 (5 bases). CDR1 MNHNS and CDR2 SASEGT come from the germline V gene. CDR3 size: 16 residues. The CDR3 DNA is TGTGCCAGCATTGAAGTGAGGCTTACAGGAGGAAACACCATATATTTT. Amino acid sequence: CASIEVRLTGGNTIYF.

The chain links TRBV6-5 to TRBJ2-4; 7 nucleotides line up with TRBD1. V shed 4 bases and J 0 bases; nucleotides not matched to a gene: 6. The germline V gene encodes CDR1 MNHEY and CDR2 SVGAGI. This CDR3 has 16 amino acids. CDR3 bases: TGTGCCAGCAGTTCCAGGGGGACCCTAGCCAAAAACATTCAGTACTTC. Its protein product is CASSSRGTLAKNIQYF.

The chain recombines TRBV13 with TRBJ1-2, with TRBD1 as a possible D gene (5 bases). Per germline, CDR1 PRHDT and CDR2 FYEKMQ (reference sequence). The CDR3 consists of 15 residues. Trimming took off 4 bases at V and 3 bases at J, with 15 bases between the two ends. The CDR3 sequence: CASSSPLGDYYGYTF. The CDR3 coding sequence is TGTGCCAGCAGCTCCCCGTTGGGGGACTACTATGGCTACACCTTC.

The sample holds a few counts of this clone. This chain joins TRBV6-5 and TRBJ1-2, with D perhaps matching TRBD1 (6 bases). This CDR3 is built from 14 residues. Germline V gene sequence: CDR1 MNHEY, CDR2 SVGAGI. V was clipped by 5 bases and J by 4 bases, with 14 bases between them. This chain's CDR3 is CASSRIGQFYGYTF. Written as DNA, the CDR3 is TGTGCCAGCAGTCGAATCGGACAGTTCTATGGCTACACCTTC.

This chain joins TRBV27 and TRBJ2-1; D ambiguous. The germline V gene has CDR1 MNHEY and CDR2 SMNVEV (reference sequence). The CDR3 contains 13 residues. Trimming took 6 bases from V and 8 from J, leaving 14 bases between them. CDR3 loop: CASSSRVRDEQFF. CDR3 nucleotides: TGTGCCAGCAGCTCTCGGGTACGGGATGAGCAGTTCTTC.

Of note for this clone: This is likely a read error, given that the CDR3 carries no conserved phenylalanine or tryptophan at its end. The chain uses TRBV7-9 and TRBJ2-7, with D perhaps matching TRBD1 (6 bases). Per the germline V gene, CDR1 is SEHNR and CDR2 is FQNEAQ (reference sequence). The CDR3 totals 13 residues. Trimming removed 4 bases from V and 6 bases from J, with 13 bases in between. The chain's CDR3 is CASSSGHPGEQYL. The CDR3 DNA reads TGTGCCAGCAGCTCGGGACACCCAGGCGAGCAGTACCTC.

This sequence joins TRBV14 and TRBJ1-1; no clear D gene. V gave up 0 bases and J gave up 4 bases, with 6 bases separating them. Germline V gene data show CDR1 as SGHDN and CDR2 as FVKESK. The CDR3 is 13 residues long. The CDR3 region is CASSQELSTEAFF. CDR3 DNA: TGTGCCAGCAGCCAAGAACTGTCCACTGAAGCTTTCTTT.

This chain uses TRBV27 with TRBJ2-5; 9 bases agree with TRBD1. The J call may be in error: the DNA end matches TRBJ2-7 better. CDR1 and CDR2 from the germline V gene are MNHEY and SMNVEV (reference sequence). The CDR3 has 15 residues. In DNA, the CDR3 is TGTGCCAGCAGTTGGCGTGGGACAGGGTCATACGAGCAGTACTTC. It specifies CASSWRGTGSYEQYF.

There are a few counts of this clone. This chain connects TRBV10-3 to TRBJ2-7, with 10 bases identical to TRBD1. This CDR3 has 13 residues. With 11 bases clipped from V and 3 bases from J, the junction kept 7 bases outside the gene matches. The germline gives CDR1 ENHRY, CDR2 SYGVKD. The CDR3 DNA is TGTGCCGGATCATGGACAGGGGGCTACGAGCAGTACTTC. Translation: CAGSWTGGYEQYF.

About this clone itself: The final CDR3 position lacks the conserved phenylalanine or tryptophan, pointing to a likely read error. The genes are TRBV5-1 and TRBJ2-7; a weak D match, TRBD2 (5 bases). The V end was cut by 0 bases, the J end by 1 base, with 11 bases between. CDR3 length: 15 residues. In germline, CDR1 is SGHRS, CDR2 YFSETQ. The CDR3 sequence: CASSLEGLKSYEQYL. CDR3 DNA: TGCGCCAGCAGCTTGGAAGGACTCAAGTCCTACGAGCAGTACCTC.

V and J are TRBV28 and TRBJ1-2, with 10 bases fitting TRBD1. J gave up 5 bases and V 4 bases, and 13 bases lay outside the gene matches. Germline assignment: CDR1 MDHEN and CDR2 SYDVKM. The CDR3 has 17 amino acids. CDR3 sequence (DNA): TGTGCCAGCAGTTGCTCCGGGGACAGGGGAATATGGTATGGCTACACCTTC. Translated: CASSCSGDRGIWYGYTF.

V usage is TRBV7-8 and J usage is TRBJ1-1; D is undetermined. The CDR3 length is 14 residues. Germline V gene lookup returns CDR1 SGHVS and CDR2 FQNEAQ. Trimming shortened V by 5 bases and J by 2 bases, and 12 bases separated the two germline ends. The CDR3 coding sequence is TGTGCCAGCAGCACCAGACTTCCAAACACTGAAGCTTTCTTT. Translating it yields CASSTRLPNTEAFF.

This clone was seen a single time. This chain uses TRBV7-2 with TRBJ2-5; 9 positions match TRBD2. Germline V gene data show CDR1 as SGHTA and CDR2 as FQGNSA. J was trimmed by 3 bases and V by 5 bases; bases with no gene match: 10. CDR3 length: 16 amino acids. CDR3 sequence: CASSMTSGAGKETQYF. CDR3 coding DNA: TGTGCCAGCAGCATGACTAGCGGAGCGGGAAAAGAGACCCAGTACTTC.

The rearrangement joins TRBV18 to TRBJ2-1; D gene ambiguous. V was trimmed by 4 bases and J by 5 bases, leaving 9 bases between them. The CDR3 is 13 amino acids. The germline V gene has CDR1 KGHSH and CDR2 LQKENI. CDR3 region: CASSRTNHNEQFF. The CDR3 DNA reads TGTGCCAGCTCACGAACTAACCACAATGAGCAGTTCTTC.

This chain joins TRBV7-2 and TRBJ2-1, with 11 nucleotides matching TRBD2. The CDR3 sequence is 15 residues long. J was trimmed by 4 bases and V by 3 bases; bases with no gene match: 2. Germline V lookup: CDR1 SGHTA, CDR2 FQGNSA. CDR3 sequence: CASSFTSGSYNEQFF. The CDR3, as DNA: TGTGCCAGCAGCTTCACTAGCGGGAGTTACAATGAGCAGTTCTTC. Complete variable domain (other parts from reference TRBV7-2 and TRBJ2-1): GAGVSQSPSNKVTEKGKDVELRCDPISGHTALYWYRQSLGQGLEFLIYFQGNSAPDKSGLPSDRFSAERTGGSVSTLTIQRTQQEDSAVYLCASSFTSGSYNEQFFGPGTRLTVL.

The CDR3 nucleotides are TGTGCCAGCAGTTTATTAGGCAGAACAGCCTATGGCTACACCTTC. It is translated as CASSLLGRTAYGYTF. The chain is built from TRBV28 and TRBJ1-2, with D unclear. The CDR3 is made up of 15 amino acids. V was cut by 1 base and J by 4 bases, with 13 bases left in between. Looked up from germline, CDR1 is MDHEN and CDR2 is SYDVKM.

This clone was seen only a few times. This chain uses TRBV2 with TRBJ1-6; D ambiguous. The CDR3 sequence is 12 residues long. In germline, CDR1 is SNHLY, CDR2 FYNNEI. The V end was cut by 4 bases, the J end by 7 bases, with 5 bases between. CDR3 amino acids: CASSVENSPLHF. CDR3 DNA: TGTGCCAGCAGTGTGGAGAATTCACCCCTCCACTTT. The full variable domain, rest sourced from reference TRBV2 and TRBJ1-6, is EPEVTQTPSHQVTQMGQEVILRCVPISNHLYFYWYRQILGQKVEFLVSFYNNEISEKSEIFDDQFSVERPDGSNFTLKIRSTKLEDSAMYFCASSVENSPLHFGNGTRLTVT.

The rearrangement uses TRBV15 and TRBJ1-4; D possibly corresponds to TRBD1 (6 bases). Trimming took 3 bases from V and 5 from J, leaving 16 bases between them. The CDR3 has 16 residues. Germline V CDR1 and CDR2: LNHNV, YYDKDF (reference sequence). The CDR3 is CATSRSGRGENEKLFF. The DNA for the CDR3 is TGTGCCACCAGCAGGTCCGGGAGGGGGGAGAATGAAAAACTGTTTTTT.

The rearrangement uses TRBV7-9 and TRBJ1-2; tentatively, D is TRBD1 (6 bases). The CDR3 contains 16 residues. V gave up 0 bases and J gave up 2 bases, with 13 bases separating them. Looked up from germline, CDR1 is SEHNR and CDR2 is FQNEAQ (reference sequence). CDR3 in DNA: TGTGCCAGCAGCTTAGCGCGAGGGACATCCAACTATGGCTACACCTTC. Protein sequence: CASSLARGTSNYGYTF.

The V and J genes are TRBV5-1 and TRBJ1-5; no definite D call. V lost 0 bases and J 8 bases, leaving 9 bases between the germline ends. The CDR3 runs 13 residues. In germline, CDR1 is SGHRS, CDR2 YFSETQ. The DNA of the CDR3 is TGCGCCAGCAGCTTGGAAGGTGAGGAGCCCCAGCATTTT. Protein product: CASSLEGEEPQHF.

The chain recombines TRBV29-1 with TRBJ2-3; tentative D call: TRBD1 (5 bases). Germline-derived CDR1 and CDR2 are SQVTM and ANQGSEA. The CDR3 totals 12 residues. V was clipped by 4 bases and J by 6 bases, with 11 bases between them. The CDR3 nucleotides read TGCAGCGTTGGCAGGGTAGGGGATACGCAGTATTTT. Protein sequence: CSVGRVGDTQYF.

This chain connects TRBV4-1 to TRBJ1-6; D unclear. The CDR3 has 15 amino acids. The V end lost 0 bases, the J end lost 6 bases, and 9 bases lay between the germline ends. Germline V gene sequence: CDR1 MGHRA, CDR2 YSYEKL. The CDR3 sequence is CASSQEGNSNSPLHF. For the CDR3, the DNA is TGCGCCAGCAGCCAAGAGGGCAATTCTAATTCACCCCTCCACTTT.

J is TRBJ2-5 and V is TRBV11-2; 8 nucleotides match TRBD1. The CDR3 totals 14 residues. CDR1 SGHAT and CDR2 FQNNGV come from the germline V gene. The trim removed 3 bases at V and 2 bases at J, leaving 2 bases unmatched. CDR3 protein: CASSFQGAQETQYF. The DNA for the CDR3 is TGTGCCAGCAGCTTTCAGGGGGCTCAAGAGACCCAGTACTTC.

The chain couples TRBV4-2 to TRBJ1-1; D remains ambiguous. The V end lost 0 bases, the J end lost 4 bases, and 21 bases lay between the germline ends. Germline assignment: CDR1 LGHNA and CDR2 YNFKEQ. The CDR3 spans 18 residues. The CDR3 DNA follows: TGTGCCAGCAGCCAAGACCAAACCCGACCCTCTTCGGGCACTGAAGCTTTCTTT. This encodes CASSQDQTRPSSGTEAFF.

The V and J genes are TRBV12-5 and TRBJ1-3, with 7 positions matching TRBD1. This CDR3 spans 15 amino acids. Germline V gene lookup returns CDR1 LGHNT and CDR2 FRNRAP. Losses at the gene ends were 2 bases for V and 3 bases for J; bases not matched to a gene: 4. The CDR3: CASGLSSGGGNTIYF. The DNA for the CDR3 is TGTGCTAGTGGTTTGAGCTCAGGGGGTGGAAACACCATATATTTT.

The rearrangement uses TRBV5-1 and TRBJ1-2, with 11 bases that match TRBD1. The CDR3 length is 14 residues. The J segment lost 7 bases and the V segment lost 2 bases, leaving 4 bases of the junction unmatched. The germline V gene has CDR1 SGHRS and CDR2 YFSETQ. The CDR3 DNA reads as TGCGCCAGCAGCTTTGGACAGGGGGCTTTTGGCTACACCTTC. The encoded protein is CASSFGQGAFGYTF.

In its sample, this clone was seen a few times. The V and J genes are TRBV15 and TRBJ2-7, with D hard to call. Per germline, CDR1 LNHNV and CDR2 YYDKDF (reference sequence). Trimming removed 3 bases from V and 2 bases from J, with 8 bases in between. The CDR3 sequence is 13 residues long. CDR3 DNA sequence: TGTGCCACCAGCAGGAAAACTGCCTACGAGCAGTACTTC. It specifies CATSRKTAYEQYF.